The sample holds many counts of the clone carrying this T cell receptor beta chain. Using RNA template, CDR3s of TCR alpha and beta were amplified with iRepertoire arm-PCR. TCRdb used MiXCR to reprocess the multiplex PCR reads, holding one entry per CDR3 protein. The profile shows roughly 120,000 distinct CDR3 sequences, 20% to 25% of them singletons. CDR3 length: 14 residues. Germline-derived CDR1 and CDR2 are KGHDR and SFDVKD. Deletions cut 3 bases from V and 0 bases from J, with 7 bases between. The data stem from a study of glioma-infiltrating T cells. Specimen: glioma tissue, nonneoplastic brain tissue, or PBMCs (not recorded which). The receptor was derived from a human donor with low-grade glioma or glioblastoma, undergoing nonglioma brain surgery, or in good health (not recorded which). This chain connects TRBV24-1 to TRBJ2-5; TRBD2 is a possible D gene (5 bases). The CDR3 DNA sequence: TGTGCCACCAGTGATCGGGGATACCAAGAGACCCAGTACTTC. This encodes CATSDRGYQETQYF.